This TCR beta chain was identified during a study of blood T cell repertoires in COVID-19. Study background: COVID-19 samples, acute and convalescent, were from the United States, Italy and Spain. T cells, B-cell-depleted T cells, or PBMCs provided the cDNA or gDNA that served as material.

Per the germline V gene, CDR1 is MNHEY and CDR2 is SMNVEV (reference sequence). V gave up 8 bases and J gave up 10 bases, with 18 bases separating them. The CDR3 spans 13 residues. Per the original methods: Amplification of reference gene primers was used by the study to estimate nucleated cell counts. Profiled with immunoSEQ multiplex PCR; TCRdb holds only in-frame clones, not every one. The V and J calls and clone size were taken over from that table, and D and trimming were inferred from the DNA. The data hold roughly 98,000 clones, with around 85% observed a single time. This receptor was taken from a woman in her sixties or seventies with active or convalescent COVID-19. Sequenced input: peripheral blood. This chain joins TRBV27 and TRBJ2-4, with a possible D match to TRBD2 (5 bases). CDR3 sequence: CASSEREKLIQYF. DNA for the CDR3: TGTGCCAGCTCGGAGAGGGAGAAGCTAATTCAGTACTTC.